This TCR beta chain was sequenced for a study of control samples from healthy donors and cancer patients. Looked up from germline, CDR1 is MNHEY and CDR2 is SVGEGT. This CDR3 is 16 amino acids long. With 3 bases removed from V and 7 bases from J, the gap between germline ends came to 21 bases. Using immunoSEQ multiplex PCR, the repertoire was profiled, and TCRdb retains in-frame clones only, with some absent. The repertoire includes approximately 150,000 clones, around 90% of them detected once, and just under 5% sits in the top ten. The rearrangement links TRBV6-2 or TRBV6-3 to TRBJ2-5, with a tentative D call TRBD2 (5 bases). This TCR was recovered from a man aged 25 to 40 in good health. The sequencing sample was made of blood. The DNA of the CDR3 is TGTGCCAGCAGTTATTCCGGACTGGAACCCCTTGGGACCCAGTACTTC. Protein product: CASSYSGLEPLGTQYF.